This entry describes one T cell receptor beta chain. This CDR3 contains 19 residues. The J segment lost 6 bases and the V segment lost 2 bases, leaving 11 bases of the junction unmatched. Germline V lookup: CDR1 SGHRS, CDR2 YFSETQ. This PCR relied on a set of 60 Vbeta primers and 13 Jbeta primers. The data were produced by immunoSEQ multiplex PCR, yet TCRdb's version contains in-frame clones alone and is incomplete. Found here are 65,000 to 85,000 clones, around 10% of them singletons; the top ten hold approximately 23%. These data are taken from a study of cytomegalovirus exposure and HLA in healthy donors.

The specimen sequenced was PBMCs. This chain uses TRBV5-1 with TRBJ2-2; the match to TRBD2 covers 15 bases. This TCR came from a man aged 60 to 75 in good health and CMV-seropositive. CDR3 coding DNA: TGCGCCAGCAGCTTACGGACTAGCGGGAGGGCCTCGGTACCCGGGGAGCTGTTTTTT. Encoded protein: CASSLRTSGRASVPGELFF. Looking up the rest from reference TRBV5-1 and TRBJ2-2 gives the full variable domain: KAGVTQTPRYLIKTRGQQVTLSCSPISGHRSVSWYQQTPGQGLQFLFEYFSETQRNKGNFPGRFSGRQFSNSRSEMNVSTLELGDSALYLCASSLRTSGRASVPGELFFGEGSRLTVL.